The 22 T cell receptor beta chains listed next were all sequenced from one sample in a study of blood T cell repertoires in COVID-19. Produced via immunoSEQ multiplex PCR; TCRdb's table is partial and in-frame only. The top ten clones hold approximately 29% of a sample with 100,000 or so clones, approximately 80% of them seen once. Material: peripheral blood. The receptors originated from a man aged 65-85 years with active or convalescent COVID-19.

The J gene is TRBJ2-7, the V gene TRBV4-1, with TRBD1 matching over 7 bases. The CDR3 sequence is 14 residues long. Germline lookup yields CDR1 MGHRA and CDR2 YSYEKL. V dropped 0 bases and J dropped 2; count of bases not matched to a gene: 1. The chain's CDR3 is CASSQETGPYEQYF. CDR3 in DNA: TGCGCCAGCAGCCAAGAGACAGGGCCCTACGAGCAGTACTTC.

This chain uses TRBV29-1 with TRBJ2-1; D possibly corresponds to TRBD2 (6 bases). The CDR3 covers 12 residues. Trimming left V 3 bases short and J 10 bases short, with 13 bases between. Looked up from germline, CDR1 is SQVTM and CDR2 is ANQGSEA. The CDR3 DNA is TGCAGCGTTGACCGGACTAACGAGGAGCAGTTCTTC. Its translation: CSVDRTNEEQFF.

The chain joins TRBV13 to TRBJ1-1; D gene unclear. The length of the CDR3 is 15 residues. The V end was cut by 5 bases, the J end by 3 bases, with 16 bases between. Germline V CDR1 and CDR2: PRHDT, FYEKMQ (reference sequence). The CDR3 bases are TGTGCCAGCAGCCGACCCGAGGGTGCTCACACTGAAGCTTTCTTT. This translates into CASSRPEGAHTEAFF.

V usage is TRBV9 and J usage is TRBJ1-3; 10 nucleotides match TRBD1. The CDR3 is 16 residues long. Germline loops: CDR1 SGDLS, CDR2 YYNGEE. After removal of 0 bases from V and 4 bases from J, the junction contained 4 bases not matched to a gene. CDR3 loop: CASSVDLTGGGNTIYF. Written as DNA, the CDR3 is TGTGCCAGCAGCGTAGACCTGACAGGGGGCGGAAACACCATATATTTT.

This sequence joins TRBV27 and TRBJ1-1; D ambiguous. The ends were cut back, 2 bases at V and 1 base at J, with 14 bases in the middle. Germline lookup yields CDR1 MNHEY and CDR2 SMNVEV (reference sequence). This CDR3 region has 16 residues. CDR3 region: CASSLMSGSGNTEAFF. CDR3 coding DNA: TGTGCCAGCAGTTTAATGTCGGGGTCCGGGAACACTGAAGCTTTCTTT.

The table lists this clone with a few counts. The chain has TRBV7-8 and TRBJ2-7, with D possibly matching TRBD2 (6 bases). Deletions cut 3 bases from V and 3 bases from J, with 9 bases between. The germline V gene encodes CDR1 SGHVS and CDR2 FQNEAQ. This CDR3 has 13 amino acids. The CDR3 sequence: CASSFQGGYEQYF. The DNA of the CDR3 is TGTGCCAGCAGCTTCCAGGGAGGCTACGAGCAGTACTTC. The full variable domain, its missing parts supplied by reference TRBV7-8 and TRBJ2-7, is GAGVSQSPRYKVAKRGQDVALRCDPISGHVSLFWYQQALGQGPEFLTYFQNEAQLDKSGLPSDRFFAERPEGSVSTLKIQRTQQEDSAVYLCASSFQGGYEQYFGPGTRLTVT.

The chain combines TRBV19 with TRBJ1-5; TRBD1 aligns across 8 bases. Germline assignment: CDR1 LNHDA and CDR2 SQIVND (reference sequence). The CDR3 has 15 amino acids. With V trimmed by 7 bases and J by 2 bases, 7 bases remained unmatched. The CDR3, as DNA: TGTGCCAGTATTAACGACAGGGGAGGCAATCAGCCCCAGCATTTT. This encodes CASINDRGGNQPQHF. Together with reference TRBV19 and TRBJ1-5, the CDR3 gives the full variable domain: DGGITQSPKYLFRKEGQNVTLSCEQNLNHDAMYWYRQDPGQGLRLIYYSQIVNDFQKGDIAEGYSVSREKKESFPLTVTSAQKNPTAFYLCASINDRGGNQPQHFGDGTRLSIL.

This clone has more than one count but fewer than ten. Written as DNA, the CDR3 is TGCGCCAGCAGCCAGAGCGGGAGTGGTTACAATGAGCAGTTCTTC. Translated, it gives CASSQSGSGYNEQFF. The chain is built from TRBV4-1 and TRBJ2-1, with TRBD2 matching 8 bases. Germline V gene lookup returns CDR1 MGHRA and CDR2 YSYEKL. Unmatched junction bases numbered 5, after V lost 3 bases and J lost 4 bases. The CDR3 is 15 amino acids.

The CDR3 sequence is CASSSTRIEQYF. In nucleotides, the CDR3 is TGCGCCAGCAGCTCCACTAGGATCGAGCAGTACTTC. The chain is built from TRBV5-1 and TRBJ2-7; a weak D match, TRBD2 (5 bases). Germline CDR1 is SGHRS and CDR2 is YFSETQ. Trimming took off 3 bases at V and 6 bases at J, with 10 bases between the two ends. CDR3 size: 12 residues.

The chain employs TRBV5-4 and TRBJ1-2, with D uncertain. Between the trimmed V and J ends, which lost 1 base and 1 base, there was a span of 11 bases. Germline CDR1 SGHNT, CDR2 YYREEE (reference sequence). The CDR3 spans 15 residues. DNA for the CDR3: TGTGCCAGCAGCTTGTATGGCCAGTTTAACTATGGCTACACCTTC. This codes for CASSLYGQFNYGYTF.

There are a few counts of this clone. The CDR3: CASSPTGQGGYGYTF. The CDR3 region has the DNA TGCGCCAGCAGCCCAACGGGACAGGGTGGCTATGGCTACACCTTC. This sequence joins TRBV5-1 and TRBJ1-2, with 9 bases fitting TRBD1. After removal of 4 bases from V and 4 bases from J, the junction contained 8 bases not matched to a gene. Germline values: CDR1 SGHRS, CDR2 YFSETQ. The CDR3 has 15 amino acids.

The chain joins TRBV28 to TRBJ1-1; 7 bases line up with TRBD1. V shed 3 bases, J shed 7 bases, and the junction held 5 bases outside the gene matches. Germline V gene data show CDR1 as MDHEN and CDR2 as SYDVKM. The CDR3 totals 13 residues. The CDR3 protein is CASSFPDRDEAFF. For the CDR3, the DNA is TGTGCCAGCAGTTTCCCCGACAGGGATGAAGCTTTCTTT.

The chain employs TRBV2 and TRBJ1-1; the match to TRBD1 covers 8 bases. CDR3 size: 11 residues. The V segment lost 7 bases and the J segment 8 bases; nucleotides outside the gene matches: 3. Germline-derived CDR1 and CDR2 are SNHLY and FYNNEI. Here the CDR3 reads CASTRDREAFF. CDR3 DNA: TGTGCCAGCACTAGGGACAGGGAAGCTTTCTTT.

This clone showed up just once. The V and J genes are TRBV30 and TRBJ1-1; D uncertain. The CDR3 sequence is 13 residues long. The ends were cut back, 5 bases at V and 1 base at J, with 11 bases in the middle. Germline CDR1 is GTSNPN and CDR2 is SVGIG (reference sequence). The CDR3 coding sequence is TGTGCCTGGGATGGAGGTCCGAACACTGAAGCTTTCTTT. It is translated as CAWDGGPNTEAFF.

The CDR3 DNA reads TGCGCCAGCAGCTGGGGACAGCGGAACACTGAAGCTTTCTTT. Translated: CASSWGQRNTEAFF. The chain has TRBV5-1 and TRBJ1-1; TRBD1 aligns across 7 bases. Germline CDR1 SGHRS, CDR2 YFSETQ. The CDR3 sequence is 14 residues long. J lost 1 base, V lost 3 bases, and 3 bases had no gene match.

The chain joins TRBV15 to TRBJ2-1; 11 nucleotides align to TRBD1. Germline values: CDR1 LNHNV, CDR2 YYDKDF (reference sequence). The CDR3 has 15 amino acids. Trimming removed 6 bases from V and 9 bases from J; junction bases left unmatched: 10. The CDR3 spells CATRPGTGGFSEQFF. CDR3 DNA: TGTGCCACCAGACCCGGGACAGGGGGGTTCAGTGAGCAGTTCTTC.

This clone was detected ten times or more. The chain couples TRBV11-1 to TRBJ1-3; D possibly corresponds to TRBD1 (5 bases). Germline assignment: CDR1 SGHAT and CDR2 FQDESV (reference sequence). Between the trimmed V and J ends, which lost 4 bases and 0 bases, there was a span of 13 bases. This CDR3 contains 16 residues. This CDR3 is CASSSDSLSSGNTIYF. The CDR3 DNA follows: TGTGCCAGCAGCTCCGACAGCCTCAGCTCTGGAAACACCATATATTTT.

The chain carries TRBV10-3 and TRBJ2-7, with 11 bases aligning to TRBD1. This CDR3 comprises 17 residues. With 4 bases clipped from V and 3 bases from J, the junction kept 11 bases outside the gene matches. Per the germline V gene, CDR1 is ENHRY and CDR2 is SYGVKD. The CDR3 DNA is TGTGCCATCAGTGCCGGGACAGGGGGAAGTAATAGCTACGAGCAGTACTTC. It encodes CAISAGTGGSNSYEQYF.

This chain links TRBV7-2 with TRBJ2-4; D might be TRBD1 (7 bases). V lost 0 bases and J 0 bases, leaving 18 bases between the germline ends. Germline V gene sequence: CDR1 SGHTA, CDR2 FQGNSA. The CDR3 spans 19 residues. CDR3 DNA sequence: TGTGCCAGCAGCTTAGCGCCAGGGGGGCAGTGGATAGCCAAAAACATTCAGTACTTC. It encodes CASSLAPGGQWIAKNIQYF.

This clone appeared a few times. CDR3 region: CASSPSGEREAFF. The CDR3 coding sequence is TGTGCCAGCTCACCTAGCGGGGAGAGAGAAGCTTTCTTT. This chain links TRBV18 with TRBJ1-1; D remains unclear. Trimming cost V 3 bases and J 8 bases, with 13 bases left between them. In germline, CDR1 is KGHSH, CDR2 LQKENI. The CDR3 is 13 amino acids.

This chain connects TRBV5-1 to TRBJ1-2; unclear D gene. The CDR3 consists of 14 residues. The germline V and J ends were trimmed by 4 bases and 4 bases, with 14 bases remaining between them. Per germline, CDR1 SGHRS and CDR2 YFSETQ. The CDR3 protein is CASSPRGEIYGYTF. CDR3 DNA: TGCGCCAGCAGCCCTCGCGGGGAGATCTATGGCTACACCTTC.

This clone came up a few times. The chain has TRBV7-3 and TRBJ2-1; a possible D gene is TRBD1 (6 bases). This CDR3 region has 12 residues. Germline V gene data show CDR1 as SGHTA and CDR2 as FQGTGA. Trimming removed 5 bases at V and 8 bases at J, with 10 bases between. CDR3 sequence (DNA): TGTGCCAGCAGCCCCGACAGGTATGAGCAGTTCTTC. Its translation: CASSPDRYEQFF.